Sequencing of this T cell receptor (beta chain) was carried out in a study of T cells in Graves' hyperthyroidism and ophthalmopathy (dated 2019 in TCRdb). Broadly, across the study: Peripheral blood was collected at initial diagnosis, before any treatment. A discovery cohort of roughly 100 patients, roughly 40 with Graves' ophthalmopathy and under 60 with stable Graves' hyperthyroidism, was used to find distinguishing TCR V-J signatures. Whether ophthalmopathy could be predicted prospectively was tested in an independent validation cohort made up of 18 hyperthyroidism patients plus 17 patients who later progressed to ophthalmopathy. For training and testing, the roughly 100 patients in the discovery cohort were randomly divided in a 7:3 ratio. In about 6 Graves' hyperthyroidism patients, the study also compared T-cell repertoires from thyroid tissue with T-cell repertoires from blood. Following sampling, methimazole starting at 30 mg daily was given to hyperthyroidism patients, and high-dose intravenous methylprednisolone was given to ophthalmopathy patients. TCR Vbeta CDR3 sequencing of 130 to 150 peripheral blood samples (under 45 ophthalmopathy, some 75 hyperthyroidism and some 17 progressor patients) is reported in the paper.

From the cysteine up to the phenylalanine, the CDR3 has a length of 16 residues. Only CDR3 DNA remains: 48 bases, in frame from the first base. The germline V gene (reference sequence) sets CDR1 to SEHNR and CDR2 to FQNEAQ. V trim: 5 bases; J trim: 0 bases; unmatched bases: 8. Stable Graves' hyperthyroidism was defined as no progression to ophthalmopathy during 18 months of follow-up. The hyperthyroidism patients were between 18 and 65 years old and newly diagnosed, with a disease duration of less than 2 months. Any patient with an uncontrolled infection, another autoimmune disease, pregnancy or lactation was excluded. Clinical symptoms, serum thyroxine and TRAb, thyroid ultrasound, and orbital computed tomography formed the basis for the diagnoses. PBMCs were separated from roughly 9.6 ml of fresh peripheral blood using Ficoll-Paque density gradient centrifugation. Total RNA was extracted with Trizol reagent, and quality was checked on an Agilent 2100 Bioanalyzer.

Results and caveats for the whole study, not just this receptor: Most expanded thyroid clonotypes (frequency above 0.001) were also detected in blood, suggesting blood repertoires may reflect thyroid immune responses. In validation, progression to ophthalmopathy was predicted by the model with more than 65% sensitivity and roughly 72% specificity, a median of approximately 6.5 months before onset. A model built on a 13 V-J signature distinguished ophthalmopathy from stable hyperthyroidism, reaching about 88% sensitivity and 81.08% specificity in cross-validation and 80%/75% in testing. Sample size was not statistically predetermined, and blinding of investigators to group allocation was not performed.

This clonotype was counted between two and nine times. Its antigen has not been determined. No base qualities exist here, and no much larger clone lies one base off it. TCR beta CDR3 regions were amplified from RNA transcripts. The TCR CDR3 was subjected to a first round of RT-PCR using the HTBI primer set and the Qiagen OneStep RT-PCR kit. Libraries were constructed in a second round of multiplex PCR, after which size selection and purification were carried out. Sequencing of the libraries was done on an Illumina HiSeq2000 using paired-end 100 bp reads. Concerning the study's data processing: Raw data were processed with SOAPnuke, discarding reads with adapters, uncalled bases, mean Phred below 15, or no exact constant-primer or identifier match. High-quality paired reads were merged using COPE v1.2.5, and each unique nucleotide sequence was defined as a clonotype. Clonotypes were aligned to IMGT TRBV, TRBD and TRBJ reference segments using MiTCR v1.1. The analysis was restricted to V-J combinations with a frequency above 0.0001, which together covered roughly 99% of the repertoires. The TCS score was defined as the ratio of F50 (clonal expansion) to E x V (chaos), calculated using BLOSUM62-based TCRdist between CDR3 peptides within each V-J. Welch's t-statistics and random forest reduced roughly 530 V-J features to fewer than 15, which were used in a naive Bayes classifier (R e1071). TCRdb trimmed public reads at Q25 via fastp, called clones via MiXCR and kept in-frame beta chains. Each CDR3 protein appears once, grouped with its most common genes and DNA. TCRdb's processing, not the authors', yielded these V and J calls. This sample holds 600,000 to 900,000 distinct CDR3 sequences; about a sixth were observed only once. Together, the top ten hold roughly 8% of the sample.

Here the chain combines TRBV7-9 and TRBJ2-3, and TRBD2 aligns with 7 junction nucleotides. The sample was blood. This clonotype originated in a man younger than 35 with Graves' hyperthyroidism. CDR3 protein: CASSGEASGSTDTQYF. Here is the DNA: TGTGCCAGCAGCGGGGAGGCTAGCGGTAGCACAGATACGCAGTATTTT.